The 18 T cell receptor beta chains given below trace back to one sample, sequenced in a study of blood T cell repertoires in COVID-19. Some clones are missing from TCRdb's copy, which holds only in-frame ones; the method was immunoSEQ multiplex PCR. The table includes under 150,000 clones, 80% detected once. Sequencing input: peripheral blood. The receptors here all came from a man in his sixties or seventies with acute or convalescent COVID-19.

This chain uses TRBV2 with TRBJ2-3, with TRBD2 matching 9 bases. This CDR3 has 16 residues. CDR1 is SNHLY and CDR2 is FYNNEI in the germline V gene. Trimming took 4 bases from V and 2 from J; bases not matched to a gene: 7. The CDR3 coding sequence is TGTGCCAGCAGTGCGTTAGCGGGGGCTGTCACAGATACGCAGTATTTT. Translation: CASSALAGAVTDTQYF.

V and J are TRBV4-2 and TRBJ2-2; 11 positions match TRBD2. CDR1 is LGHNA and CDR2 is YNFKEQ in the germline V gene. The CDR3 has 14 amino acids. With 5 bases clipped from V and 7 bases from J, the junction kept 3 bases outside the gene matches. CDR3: CASSKLAGVGELFF. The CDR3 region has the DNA TGTGCCAGCAGCAAACTAGCGGGGGTCGGGGAGCTGTTTTTT.

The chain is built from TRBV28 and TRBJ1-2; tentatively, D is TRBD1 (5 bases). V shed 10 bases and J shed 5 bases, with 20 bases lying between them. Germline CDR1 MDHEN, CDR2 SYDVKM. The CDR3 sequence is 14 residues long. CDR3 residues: CATAGTGLIYGYTF. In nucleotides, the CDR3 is TGTGCCACAGCCGGAACAGGTTTGATTTATGGCTACACCTTC.

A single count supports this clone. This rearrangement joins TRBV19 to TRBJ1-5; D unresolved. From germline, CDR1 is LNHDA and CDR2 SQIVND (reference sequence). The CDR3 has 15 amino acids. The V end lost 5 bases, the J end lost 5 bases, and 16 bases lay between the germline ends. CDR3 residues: CASSGTRFGDQPQHF. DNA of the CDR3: TGTGCCAGTAGTGGTACCAGGTTCGGGGATCAGCCCCAGCATTTT.

DNA of the CDR3: TGTGCCAGCAGTGAAGAGACAGGGCGGAACACTGAAGCTTTCTTT. It translates to CASSEETGRNTEAFF. The rearrangement joins TRBV6-1 to TRBJ1-1, with 7 bases lining up with TRBD1. J gave up 1 base and V 1 base, and 3 bases lay outside the gene matches. From germline, CDR1 is MNHNS and CDR2 SASEGT. CDR3 length: 15 residues.

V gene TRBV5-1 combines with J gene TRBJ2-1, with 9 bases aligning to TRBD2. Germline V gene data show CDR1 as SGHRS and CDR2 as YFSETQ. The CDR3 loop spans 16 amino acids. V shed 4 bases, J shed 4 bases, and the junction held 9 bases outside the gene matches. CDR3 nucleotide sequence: TGCGCCAGCAGCCCTGCGGGGCGGGGGGGATACAATGAGCAGTTCTTC. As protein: CASSPAGRGGYNEQFF.

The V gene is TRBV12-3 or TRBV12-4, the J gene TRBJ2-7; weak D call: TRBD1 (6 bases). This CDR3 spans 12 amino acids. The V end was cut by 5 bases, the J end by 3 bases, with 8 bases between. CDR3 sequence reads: CASSQTGYEQYF. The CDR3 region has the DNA TGTGCCAGCAGTCAGACAGGCTACGAGCAGTACTTC.

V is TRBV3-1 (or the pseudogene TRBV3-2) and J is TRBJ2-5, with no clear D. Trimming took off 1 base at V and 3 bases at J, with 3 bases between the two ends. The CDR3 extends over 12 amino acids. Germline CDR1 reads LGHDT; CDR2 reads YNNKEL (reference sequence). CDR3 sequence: CASSQAEETQYF. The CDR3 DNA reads TGTGCCAGCAGCCAAGCGGAAGAGACCCAGTACTTC.

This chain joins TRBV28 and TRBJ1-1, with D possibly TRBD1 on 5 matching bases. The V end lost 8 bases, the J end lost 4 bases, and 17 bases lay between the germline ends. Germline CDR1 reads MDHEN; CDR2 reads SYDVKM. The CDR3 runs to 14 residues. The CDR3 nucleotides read TGTGCCAGCGGAGGGACCGGGCCGATCACTGAAGCTTTCTTT. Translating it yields CASGGTGPITEAFF.

CDR3: CASSLMVRWTNTEAFF. The CDR3 nucleotides are TGTGCCAGCAGCTTAATGGTACGTTGGACTAACACTGAAGCTTTCTTT. The chain couples TRBV7-2 to TRBJ1-1; no definite D call. The CDR3 totals 16 residues. V lost 2 bases and J lost 2, with 15 bases in between. Germline lookup yields CDR1 SGHTA and CDR2 FQGNSA. The entire variable domain, with the rest obtained from reference TRBV7-2 and TRBJ1-1, is as follows: GAGVSQSPSNKVTEKGKDVELRCDPISGHTALYWYRQSLGQGLEFLIYFQGNSAPDKSGLPSDRFSAERTGGSVSTLTIQRTQQEDSAVYLCASSLMVRWTNTEAFFGQGTRLTVV.

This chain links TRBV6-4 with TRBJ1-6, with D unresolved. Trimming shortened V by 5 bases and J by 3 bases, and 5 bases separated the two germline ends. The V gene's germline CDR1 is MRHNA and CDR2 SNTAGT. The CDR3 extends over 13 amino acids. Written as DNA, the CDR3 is TGTGCCAGCAGTCAGGACTATAATTCACCCCTCCACTTT. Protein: CASSQDYNSPLHF.

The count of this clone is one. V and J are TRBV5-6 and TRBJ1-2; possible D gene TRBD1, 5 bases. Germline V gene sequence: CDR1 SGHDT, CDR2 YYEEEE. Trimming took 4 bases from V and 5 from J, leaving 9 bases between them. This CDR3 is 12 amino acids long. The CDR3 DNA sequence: TGTGCCAGCAGCCTAGGACAATATGGCTACACCTTC. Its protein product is CASSLGQYGYTF.

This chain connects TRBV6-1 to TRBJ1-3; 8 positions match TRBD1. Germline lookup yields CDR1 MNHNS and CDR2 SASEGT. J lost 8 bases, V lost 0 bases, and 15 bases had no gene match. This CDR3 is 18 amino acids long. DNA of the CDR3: TGTGCCAGCAGTGAAGCGGGAAACTGGGACAGGAGGGGAGACACCATATATTTT. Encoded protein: CASSEAGNWDRRGDTIYF.

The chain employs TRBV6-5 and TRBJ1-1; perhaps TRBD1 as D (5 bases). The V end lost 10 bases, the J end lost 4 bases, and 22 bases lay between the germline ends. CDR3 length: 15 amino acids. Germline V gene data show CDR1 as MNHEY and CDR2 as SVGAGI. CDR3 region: CATWGGNLLGTEAFF. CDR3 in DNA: TGTGCCACCTGGGGGGGGAATCTGCTTGGCACTGAAGCTTTCTTT.

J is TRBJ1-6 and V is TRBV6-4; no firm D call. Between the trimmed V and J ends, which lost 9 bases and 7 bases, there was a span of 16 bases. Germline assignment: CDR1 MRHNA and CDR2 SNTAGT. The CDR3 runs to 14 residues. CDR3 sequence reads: CARTRRGENSPLHF. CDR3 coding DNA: TGTGCCAGAACTCGCCGCGGGGAGAATTCACCCCTCCACTTT.

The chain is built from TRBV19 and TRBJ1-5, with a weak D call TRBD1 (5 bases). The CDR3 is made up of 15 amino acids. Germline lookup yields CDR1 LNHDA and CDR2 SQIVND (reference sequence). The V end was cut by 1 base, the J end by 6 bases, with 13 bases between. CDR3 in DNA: TGTGCCAGTAGTATAGGTCAGGGTGGGGTTCAGCCCCAGCATTTT. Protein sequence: CASSIGQGGVQPQHF.

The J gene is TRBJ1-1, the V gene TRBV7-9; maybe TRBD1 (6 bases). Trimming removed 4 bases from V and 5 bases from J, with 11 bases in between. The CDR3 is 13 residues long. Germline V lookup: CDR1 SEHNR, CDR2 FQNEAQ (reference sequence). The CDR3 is CASSSDSLTEAFF. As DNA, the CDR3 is TGTGCCAGCAGCTCGGACAGTTTAACTGAAGCTTTCTTT.

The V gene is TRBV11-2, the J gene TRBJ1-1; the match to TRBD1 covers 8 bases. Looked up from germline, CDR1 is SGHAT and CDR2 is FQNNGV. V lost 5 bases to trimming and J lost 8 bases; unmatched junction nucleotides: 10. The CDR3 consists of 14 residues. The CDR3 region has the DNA TGTGCCAGCAGCCACAGGGGGGCCCCGTACGAAGCTTTCTTT. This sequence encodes CASSHRGAPYEAFF.